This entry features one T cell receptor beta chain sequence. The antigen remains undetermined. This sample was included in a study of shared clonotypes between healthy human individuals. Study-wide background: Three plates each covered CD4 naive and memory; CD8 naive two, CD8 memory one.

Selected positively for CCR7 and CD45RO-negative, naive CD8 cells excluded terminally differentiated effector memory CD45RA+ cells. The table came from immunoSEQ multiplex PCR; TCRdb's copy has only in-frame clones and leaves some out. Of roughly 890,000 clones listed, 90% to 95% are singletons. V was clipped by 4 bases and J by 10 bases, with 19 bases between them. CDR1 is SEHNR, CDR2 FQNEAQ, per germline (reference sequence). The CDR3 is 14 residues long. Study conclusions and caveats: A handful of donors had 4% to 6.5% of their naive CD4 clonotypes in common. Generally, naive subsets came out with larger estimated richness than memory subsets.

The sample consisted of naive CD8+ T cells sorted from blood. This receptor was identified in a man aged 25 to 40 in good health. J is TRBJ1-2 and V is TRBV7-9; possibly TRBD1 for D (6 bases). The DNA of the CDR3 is TGTGCCAGCAGCTCCACTAGGACAGCAGAGGTCTACACCTTC. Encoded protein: CASSSTRTAEVYTF.